The 3 T cell receptor beta chains reported below all come from one sample, sequenced in a study of blood T cell repertoires in COVID-19 (dated by TCRdb to about 2020). The library relied on the immunoSEQ multiplex PCR assay. In TCRdb, the immuneACCESS table is reduced to in-frame sequences with V and J assigned. These tables do not hold every clone; where another copy was compared, an unresolved V gene accounts for under half, and the others remain unexplained. This sample holds some 220,000 clones; about nine tenths were observed only once. The ten largest clones represent just over 2.5% of the sample. Material: PBMCs or T cells enriched from blood (not recorded which). These receptors came from a woman in her 30s who had recovered from COVID-19.

This clone was detected a few times. Given a far larger clone just one base away, this is likely a sequencing read error. The genes are TRBV4-2 and TRBJ1-3; no definite D call. The germline CDR1 and CDR2 sequences are LGHNA and YNFKEQ. The ends were cut back, 5 bases at V and 0 bases at J, with 8 bases in the middle. This CDR3 comprises 14 residues. The CDR3 DNA reads TGTGCCAGCAGCTTCACAGACTCTGGAAACACCATATATTTT. Translating it yields CASSFTDSGNTIYF.

This clone was recorded only once. The J gene is TRBJ2-3, the V gene TRBV9; a weak D match, TRBD1 (5 bases). Germline V gives CDR1 SGDLS, CDR2 YYNGEE. V was shortened by 4 bases and J by 10 bases, with 16 bases between the two germline ends. The CDR3 totals 13 residues. The CDR3 loop reads CASSQTGQQAQYF. Written as DNA, the CDR3 is TGTGCCAGCAGCCAAACAGGCCAGCAAGCGCAGTATTTT. Full variable domain (outside the CDR3, taken from reference TRBV9 and TRBJ2-3): DSGVTQTPKHLITATGQRVTLRCSPRSGDLSVYWYQQSLDQGLQFLIQYYNGEERAKGNILERFSAQQFPDLHSELNLSSLELGDSALYFCASSQTGQQAQYFGPGTRLTVL.

The chain is built from TRBV5-4 and TRBJ2-3, with 14 bases matching TRBD2. The CDR3 sequence is 18 residues long. Germline lookup yields CDR1 SGHNT and CDR2 YYREEE (reference sequence). The J segment lost 2 bases and the V segment lost 0 bases, leaving 5 bases of the junction unmatched. CDR3 sequence (DNA): TGTGCCAGCAGCTTGGGACTAGCGGGGGGGCCTTACACAGATACGCAGTATTTT. Its protein product is CASSLGLAGGPYTDTQYF.